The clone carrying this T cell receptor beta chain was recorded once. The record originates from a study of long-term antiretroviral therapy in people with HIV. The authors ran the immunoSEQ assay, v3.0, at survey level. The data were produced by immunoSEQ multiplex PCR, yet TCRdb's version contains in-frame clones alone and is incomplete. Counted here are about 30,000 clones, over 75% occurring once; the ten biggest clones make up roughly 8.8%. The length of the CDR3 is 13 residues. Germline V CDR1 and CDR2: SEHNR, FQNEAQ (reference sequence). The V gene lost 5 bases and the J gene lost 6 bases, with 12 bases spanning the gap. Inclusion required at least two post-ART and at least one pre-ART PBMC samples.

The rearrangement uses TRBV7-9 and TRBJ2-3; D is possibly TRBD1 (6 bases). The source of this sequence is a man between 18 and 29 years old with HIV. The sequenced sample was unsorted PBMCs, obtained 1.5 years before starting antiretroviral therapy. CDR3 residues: CASSPETGDTQYF. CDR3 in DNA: TGTGCCAGCAGCCCGGAGACAGGCGATACGCAGTATTTT. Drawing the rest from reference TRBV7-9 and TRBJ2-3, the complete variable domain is DTGVSQNPRHKITKRGQNVTFRCDPISEHNRLYWYRQTLGQGPEFLTYFQNEAQLEKSRLLSDRFSAERPKGSFSTLEIQRTEQGDSAMYLCASSPETGDTQYFGPGTRLTVL.